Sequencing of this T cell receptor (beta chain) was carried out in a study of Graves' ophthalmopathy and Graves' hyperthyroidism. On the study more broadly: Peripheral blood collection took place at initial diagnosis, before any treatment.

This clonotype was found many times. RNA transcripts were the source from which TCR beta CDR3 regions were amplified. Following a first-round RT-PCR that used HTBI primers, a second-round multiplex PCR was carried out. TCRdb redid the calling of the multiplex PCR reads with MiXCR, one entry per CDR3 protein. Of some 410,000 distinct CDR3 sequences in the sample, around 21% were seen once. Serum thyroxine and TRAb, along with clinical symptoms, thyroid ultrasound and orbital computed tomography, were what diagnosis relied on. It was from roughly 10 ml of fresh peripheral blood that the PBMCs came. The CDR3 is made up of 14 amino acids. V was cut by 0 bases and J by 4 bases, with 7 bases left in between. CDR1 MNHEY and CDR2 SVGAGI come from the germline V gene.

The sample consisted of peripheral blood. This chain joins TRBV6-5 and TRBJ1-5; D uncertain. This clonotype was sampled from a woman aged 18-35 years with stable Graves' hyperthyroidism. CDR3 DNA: TGTGCCAGCAGTTACTCGAGCGGGAATCAGCCCCAGCATTTT. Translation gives CASSYSSGNQPQHF.